These T cell receptor beta chains were read from a single sample in a study of cytomegalovirus exposure and HLA in healthy donors. Libraries were prepared by immunoSEQ multiplex PCR; TCRdb keeps only in-frame clonotypes and omits some of them. The sample has fewer than 120,000 clones; over 65% are singletons. Sequenced: PBMCs. All receptors come from a woman aged 25 to 39 in good health and CMV-seronegative. The CDR3 runs from the conserved cysteine through the conserved F or W. D genes are given only for firm matches. Clone size is shown for a subset of rows, as once, few, many or a class of expanded clone.

clone_size j_call v_call d_call cdr3_nt cdr3_aa
. TRBJ2-5 TRBV27 TRBD1 TGTGCCAGCAGTTCCACCGCAGGGGGTCTTACCCAGTACTTC CASSSTAGGLTQYF
. TRBJ1-5 TRBV4-1 TRBD1 TGCGCCAGCAGCCTGCGGACAGGTAATCAGCCCCAGCATTTT CASSLRTGNQPQHF
few TRBJ2-1 TRBV6-1 TRBD1 TGTGCCAGCAGTGACAGGACAGGGGTGGGCAATGAGCAGTTCTTC CASSDRTGVGNEQFF
. TRBJ2-7 TRBV5-1 TRBD1 TGCGCCAGCAGCGGGGGACAGGCCTCGAGCGAGCAGTACTTC CASSGGQASSEQYF
few TRBJ2-3 TRBV6-5 . TGTGCCAGCATTCCACCGTCGGGGTTTGTGTATTTT CASIPPSGFVYF
. TRBJ2-7 TRBV6-6 TRBD2 TGTGCCAGCAGCTCCACTCTAGCGGGGGACTACGAGCAGTACTTC CASSSTLAGDYEQYF
few TRBJ2-3 TRBV28 TRBD2 TGTGCCAGCACTGATTGGCCGGGAACTCTAGCGGCTAGCACAGATACGCAGTATTTT CASTDWPGTLAASTDTQYF
. TRBJ2-2 TRBV7-2 TRBD2 TGTGCCAGCAGCTCCACCCACGGACTAGATCTAGGGGAGCTGTTTTTT CASSSTHGLDLGELFF
. TRBJ2-3 TRBV30 . TGTGCCTGGGATACAGGGTCCCCAGATACGCAGTATTTT CAWDTGSPDTQYF
. TRBJ2-7 TRBV28 . TGTGCCAGCAGTTTACTTTCAGTCAGTTCCTACGAGCAGTACTTC CASSLLSVSSYEQYF